The rows below give T cell receptor beta chains drawn from one sample of a study of regulatory T cells in long-lasting Graves disease. TCRdb ran MiXCR on the multiplex PCR reads and lists one entry per CDR3 protein. The table includes approximately 470,000 distinct CDR3 sequences, less than 25% detected once. The sample here was peripheral blood mononuclear cells (PBMCs), taken when the disease was refractory, from a patient treated with antithyroid drugs. The receptors were sampled from a female donor with Graves disease. Both conserved end residues are part of each CDR3. D genes are given only for firm matches.

>.|TRBV6-5
CASSYSNWPYEQYF
>TRBD1|TRBV27
CASSPPGQDQPQHF
>TRBD1|TRBV27
CASSVQGARVDEQYF
>TRBD1|TRBV7-2
CASSLVAGGANIQYF
>TRBD1|TRBV6-1
CASSDRGFYGYTF
>TRBD1|TRBV7-9
CASSLTGQGAPRTDTQYF
>.|TRBV7-9
CASSLPAGWGETQYF
>.|TRBV7-2
CASSLDVGQNTEAFF
>.|TRBV20-1
CSARDGNGGQPQHF
>.|TRBV20-1
CSARDSVTSTEAFF
>TRBD2|TRBV5-1
CASSFIAGAREQYF
>TRBD2|TRBV11-3
CASSLTSGSFQYF
>TRBD2|TRBV6-2/TRBV6-3
CATRLAGVHEQYF
>TRBD1|TRBV6-5
CASSSPGQGAREQYF
>.|TRBV5-5
CASSPLTGTVTYEQYF
>TRBD2|TRBV19
CASRLAGDDEQYF
>.|TRBV11-2
CASSLKSTGTEAFF
>.|TRBV12-3/TRBV12-4
CASSSSYGDTEAFF
>.|TRBV7-9
CASSPPGAMNTEAFF
>TRBD1|TRBV5-4
CASSFPGTGGAKNIQYF
>.|TRBV28
CASSFVSTAHYEQYF
>.|TRBV5-1
CASSQGDAGANVLTF
>.|TRBV4-1
CASSLLVMYTEAFF
>.|TRBV7-2
CASSFPFSYEQYF
>.|TRBV28
CASRRTNYGYTF
>TRBD1|TRBV7-3
CASSLSLGQLNTGELFF
>.|TRBV5-1
CASSPRQAGNTIYF
>TRBD1|TRBV12-3/TRBV12-4
CASSPFRTGAQGQPQHF
>TRBD1|TRBV28
CASRPGGREGYTF
>TRBD1|TRBV29-1
CSAQGARNSPLHF
>TRBD1|TRBV12-3/TRBV12-4
CASSFHGDSSYEQYF
>.|TRBV6-2/TRBV6-3
CASSEARPPREQYF
>TRBD1|TRBV4-1
CASSQLGQGYTGELFF
>.|TRBV12-3/TRBV12-4
CASSLSVGMETGELFF
>.|TRBV30
CAWRATGEYEQYF
>.|TRBV27
CASSLSWGTNYGYTF
>TRBD1|TRBV7-9
CASSYGQGINYGYTF
>.|TRBV19
CASGRVAGELFF
>.|TRBV6-5
CASSSSPFLKNIQYF
>.|TRBV11-2
CASSTDGGGRSPLHF
>.|TRBV6-2/TRBV6-3
CASSSGLSGWQYF
>.|TRBV28
CAIGQGMIFHEQYF
>.|TRBV2
CASSEDPGEETQYF
>.|TRBV7-3
CASSPTPTGLPNTEAFF
>.|TRBV4-3
CASSQDSSGMNTEAFF
>.|TRBV11-3
CASSPRFGANTGELFF